Following are 30 T cell receptor beta chains from one sample sequenced in a study of T cells in narcolepsy. The protocol was immunoSEQ multiplex PCR, while the TCRdb copy is restricted to in-frame clones and leaves out a portion. This sample yields some 22,000 clones, of which 65% to 90% are seen a single time; roughly 10% belongs to the top ten. Sequencing was performed on memory (CD45RA-) CD4+ T cells from blood. The receptors were gathered from a human donor in good health.

As for this clone: The same CDR3 is also encoded by other DNA sequences in this sample. This chain uses TRBV19 with TRBJ2-4, with D possibly being TRBD2 (6 bases). This CDR3 has 14 residues. Germline V gene data show CDR1 as LNHDA and CDR2 as SQIVND (reference sequence). Trimming took off 6 bases at V and 2 bases at J, with 11 bases between the two ends. This CDR3 is CASSPRGTKNIQYF. CDR3 nucleotide sequence: TGTGCCAGTAGCCCCCGGGGGACCAAAAACATTCAGTACTTC.

For the CDR3, the DNA is TGTGCCAGCAGTTTGAGGGGACCAAATACGCAGTATTTT. It encodes CASSLRGPNTQYF. The chain uses TRBV28 and TRBJ2-3; either TRBD1 or TRBD2 may fit D (5 bases each). V lost 3 bases and J lost 7, with 11 bases in between. The CDR3 sequence is 13 residues long. Germline V gene lookup returns CDR1 MDHEN and CDR2 SYDVKM.

The CDR3: CASSFFYPSGSDEQFF. The CDR3 DNA reads TGTGCCAGCAGTTTTTTTTATCCTAGCGGGAGCGATGAGCAGTTCTTC. V is TRBV28 and J is TRBJ2-1, with 10 bases lining up with TRBD2. Looked up from germline, CDR1 is MDHEN and CDR2 is SYDVKM. The CDR3 is 16 residues long. Unmatched junction bases numbered 10, after V lost 3 bases and J lost 8 bases. Based on the CDR3 plus reference TRBV28 and TRBJ2-1, the full variable domain is DVKVTQSSRYLVKRTGEKVFLECVQDMDHENMFWYRQDPGLGLRLIYFSYDVKMKEKGDIPEGYSVSREKKERFSLILESASTNQTSMYLCASSFFYPSGSDEQFFGPGTRLTVL.

V is TRBV18 and J is TRBJ1-5, with 7 bases that match TRBD1. Germline loops: CDR1 KGHSH, CDR2 LQKENI. V gave up 5 bases and J gave up 4 bases; unmatched junction bases: 11. The CDR3 loop spans 16 amino acids. CDR3 region: CASSALGTALNQPQHF. Here the CDR3 DNA reads TGTGCCAGCTCAGCCCTCGGGACAGCGCTGAATCAGCCCCAGCATTTT. The full variable domain, its missing parts supplied by reference TRBV18 and TRBJ1-5, is NAGVMQNPRHLVRRRGQEARLRCSPMKGHSHVYWYRQLPEEGLKFMVYLQKENIIDESGMPKERFSAEFPKEGPSILRIQQVVRGDSAAYFCASSALGTALNQPQHFGDGTRLSIL.

Note on this clone: The identical CDR3 is also encoded by other nucleotide sequences in the sample. As DNA, the CDR3 is TGTGCCAGCAGTCACCGGGACAACTATGGCTACACCTTC. The encoded protein is CASSHRDNYGYTF. The chain combines TRBV6-5 with TRBJ1-2; perhaps TRBD1 as D (5 bases). Germline lookup yields CDR1 MNHEY and CDR2 SVGAGI. Trimming removed 5 bases at V and 2 bases at J, with 9 bases between. The CDR3 sequence is 13 residues long.

This clone occurred once. The rearrangement joins TRBV18 to TRBJ2-2; 9 nucleotides match TRBD2. J gave up 6 bases and V 1 base, and 9 bases lay outside the gene matches. Per the germline V gene, CDR1 is KGHSH and CDR2 is LQKENI. The CDR3 loop spans 17 amino acids. The CDR3 here is CASSPQGLALRAGELFF. The CDR3 DNA is TGTGCCAGCTCACCACAGGGACTAGCTTTACGGGCCGGGGAGCTGTTTTTT.

CDR3 sequence reads: CASSLGQSFNQPQHF. The DNA of the CDR3 is TGTGCCAGCAGCTTAGGACAGTCCTTCAATCAGCCCCAGCATTTT. The chain joins TRBV7-2 to TRBJ1-5, with D possibly TRBD1 on 5 matching bases. This CDR3 region has 15 residues. V lost 1 base, J lost 3 bases, and 10 bases lay in between. From germline, CDR1 is SGHTA and CDR2 FQGNSA.

The rearrangement links TRBV10-2 to TRBJ2-1, with D tentatively TRBD1 (6 bases). V gave up 1 base and J gave up 11 bases, with 12 bases separating them. Germline V gene sequence: CDR1 WSHSY, CDR2 SAAADI. This CDR3 has 13 residues. CDR3 protein: CASSEFQGSKQFF. Written as DNA, the CDR3 is TGCGCCAGCAGTGAGTTCCAGGGGTCGAAGCAGTTCTTC.

The V call is TRBV11-2, the J call TRBJ2-7; D gene uncertain. Deletions cut 5 bases from V and 6 bases from J, with 11 bases between. Germline V gene sequence: CDR1 SGHAT, CDR2 FQNNGV. The CDR3 contains 12 residues. CDR3 loop: CASSLVVGEQYF. CDR3 DNA sequence: TGTGCCAGCAGCCTGGTCGTGGGCGAGCAGTACTTC.

The chain combines TRBV6-5 with TRBJ2-2; TRBD2 matches 9 bases. J was trimmed by 3 bases and V by 6 bases; bases with no gene match: 5. The germline V gene has CDR1 MNHEY and CDR2 SVGAGI. The CDR3 extends over 15 amino acids. CDR3 loop: CASSPTSGYTGELFF. The CDR3 DNA reads as TGTGCCAGCAGCCCGACTAGCGGCTACACCGGGGAGCTGTTTTTT.

This chain connects TRBV29-1 to TRBJ2-5; tentatively, D is TRBD1 (6 bases). Trimming shortened V by 7 bases and J by 5 bases, and 11 bases separated the two germline ends. The CDR3 is 11 residues long. Germline values: CDR1 SQVTM, CDR2 ANQGSEA. CDR3 in amino acids: CSGGHPETQYF. The CDR3 DNA follows: TGCAGCGGGGGACACCCCGAGACCCAGTACTTC.

V gene TRBV11-2 combines with J gene TRBJ1-1, with 8 bases identical to TRBD1. This CDR3 is built from 14 residues. J lost 5 bases, V lost 5 bases, and 7 bases had no gene match. Germline V gene sequence: CDR1 SGHAT, CDR2 FQNNGV. CDR3 nucleotides: TGTGCCAGCAGCCCAGACAGGGGCGGTACTGAAGCTTTCTTT. Its translation: CASSPDRGGTEAFF. The complete variable domain, with remaining parts taken from reference TRBV11-2 and TRBJ1-1, reads EAGVAQSPRYKIIEKRQSVAFWCNPISGHATLYWYQQILGQGPKLLIQFQNNGVVDDSQLPKDRFSAERLKGVDSTLKIQPAKLEDSAVYLCASSPDRGGTEAFFGQGTRLTVV.

V and J are TRBV11-2 and TRBJ2-6; 7 positions agree with TRBD1. Germline trimming cut 7 bases from V and 12 bases from J; bases unmatched to any gene: 18. The length of the CDR3 is 16 residues. The germline V gene has CDR1 SGHAT and CDR2 FQNNGV. The CDR3 here is CASTTQDRSRRAVLTF. The CDR3 nucleotides are TGTGCCAGCACCACCCAGGACAGGTCGCGGAGAGCCGTCCTGACTTTC.

The V gene is TRBV6-8, the J gene TRBJ2-1; D is ambiguous. Germline assignment: CDR1 MNHGY and CDR2 SAAAGT. Trimming took 10 bases from V and 2 from J, leaving 6 bases between them. CDR3 length equals 11 residues. The CDR3 region is CATQAYNEQFF. CDR3 bases: TGTGCCACCCAGGCCTACAATGAGCAGTTCTTC.

The chain uses TRBV19 and TRBJ1-3, with D tentatively TRBD1 (6 bases). The CDR3 totals 14 residues. Germline V CDR1 and CDR2: LNHDA, SQIVND (reference sequence). Trimming took 6 bases from V and 0 from J, leaving 9 bases between them. CDR3 sequence: CASSQTGSGNTIYF. CDR3 coding DNA: TGTGCCAGTAGCCAGACAGGCTCTGGAAACACCATATATTTT.

V usage is TRBV7-2 and J usage is TRBJ1-2; a weak D match, TRBD1 (6 bases). The germline V gene has CDR1 SGHTA and CDR2 FQGNSA. CDR3 length equals 14 residues. V lost 1 base to trimming and J lost 8 bases, with 14 bases between them. CDR3 nucleotides: TGTGCCAGCAGCTTAGTAGGGGGGACAAAAGGCTACACCTTC. This translates into CASSLVGGTKGYTF. Combining the CDR3 with reference TRBV7-2 and TRBJ1-2 gives the whole variable domain GAGVSQSPSNKVTEKGKDVELRCDPISGHTALYWYRQSLGQGLEFLIYFQGNSAPDKSGLPSDRFSAERTGGSVSTLTIQRTQQEDSAVYLCASSLVGGTKGYTFGSGTRLTVV.

The chain carries TRBV5-1 and TRBJ2-3, with D possibly matching TRBD2 (6 bases). The CDR3 extends over 13 amino acids. Trimming cost V 4 bases and J 3 bases, with 9 bases left between them. Per germline, CDR1 SGHRS and CDR2 YFSETQ. In nucleotides, the CDR3 is TGCGCCAGCAGCCCGGAGGGGACAGATACGCAGTATTTT. This codes for CASSPEGTDTQYF.

V and J are TRBV6-6 and TRBJ1-3; no clear D. Germline V gene data show CDR1 as MNHNY and CDR2 as SVGAGI (reference sequence). CDR3 length equals 14 residues. V lost 6 bases and J 0 bases, leaving 9 bases between the germline ends. CDR3 nucleotide sequence: TGTGCCAGCAGCCCCCAGGTCTCTGGAAACACCATATATTTT. Encoded protein: CASSPQVSGNTIYF.

This chain uses TRBV5-1 with TRBJ1-5, with a possible D match to TRBD1 (5 bases). From germline, CDR1 is SGHRS and CDR2 YFSETQ. V shed 7 bases and J shed 3 bases, with 14 bases lying between them. This CDR3 has 14 amino acids. CDR3 region: CASAPGRLNQPQHF. In nucleotides, the CDR3 is TGCGCCAGCGCCCCGGGACGGCTCAATCAGCCCCAGCATTTT. Supplemented by reference TRBV5-1 and TRBJ1-5, the full variable domain reads KAGVTQTPRYLIKTRGQQVTLSCSPISGHRSVSWYQQTPGQGLQFLFEYFSETQRNKGNFPGRFSGRQFSNSRSEMNVSTLELGDSALYLCASAPGRLNQPQHFGDGTRLSIL.

The genes are TRBV5-5 and TRBJ2-5; 7 bases agree with TRBD1. The last part of the DNA fits TRBJ2-7 better; the J call may be wrong. CDR3 length: 15 amino acids. The germline V gene encodes CDR1 SGHKS and CDR2 YYEKEE (reference sequence). The CDR3: CASSPEGQVLYEQYF. The CDR3 coding sequence is TGTGCCAGCAGCCCGGAAGGACAGGTACTCTACGAGCAGTACTTC.

The DNA for the CDR3 is TGCGCCAGCAGCTTGGCCGGGGCAGCTGATAATTCACCCCTCCACTTT. Its translation is CASSLAGAADNSPLHF. The chain uses TRBV5-1 and TRBJ1-6; D possibly corresponds to TRBD1 (5 bases). The germline V gene encodes CDR1 SGHRS and CDR2 YFSETQ. V was cut by 0 bases and J by 5 bases, with 12 bases left in between. The CDR3 covers 16 residues. Complete variable domain (other parts from reference TRBV5-1 and TRBJ1-6): KAGVTQTPRYLIKTRGQQVTLSCSPISGHRSVSWYQQTPGQGLQFLFEYFSETQRNKGNFPGRFSGRQFSNSRSEMNVSTLELGDSALYLCASSLAGAADNSPLHFGNGTRLTVT.

CDR3 in DNA: TGTGCCAGTAGTATAAGTGTCAGGGGGGCCAACGTCCTGACTTTC. It translates to CASSISVRGANVLTF. This sequence joins TRBV19 and TRBJ2-6; D ambiguous. This CDR3 contains 15 residues. Trimming took off 2 bases at V and 4 bases at J, with 9 bases between the two ends. Germline CDR1 LNHDA, CDR2 SQIVND (reference sequence). Looking up the rest from reference TRBV19 and TRBJ2-6 gives the full variable domain: DGGITQSPKYLFRKEGQNVTLSCEQNLNHDAMYWYRQDPGQGLRLIYYSQIVNDFQKGDIAEGYSVSREKKESFPLTVTSAQKNPTAFYLCASSISVRGANVLTFGAGSRLTVL.

The J gene is TRBJ2-3, the V gene TRBV20-1; D is uncertain. The CDR3 is made up of 11 amino acids. Germline CDR1 reads DFQATT; CDR2 reads SNEGSKA (reference sequence). The V end was cut by 6 bases, the J end by 4 bases, with 8 bases between. CDR3 sequence: CSALLADTQYF. The CDR3 DNA reads TGCAGTGCGCTATTGGCAGATACGCAGTATTTT.

The chain joins TRBV29-1 to TRBJ2-3; 9 nucleotides line up with TRBD2. V lost 3 bases and J lost 4; bases outside the gene matches: 5. Germline values: CDR1 SQVTM, CDR2 ANQGSEA. The CDR3 consists of 14 residues. CDR3 residues: CSVDSSGKSDTQYF. For the CDR3, the DNA is TGCAGCGTTGATTCTAGCGGGAAGTCAGATACGCAGTATTTT.

V is TRBV9 and J is TRBJ1-5, with unresolved D. V was pared by 3 bases and J by 4 bases, with 11 bases between. Germline CDR1 is SGDLS and CDR2 is YYNGEE. The CDR3 consists of 14 residues. The CDR3 here is CASSGTGINQPQHF. CDR3 sequence (DNA): TGTGCCAGCAGCGGGACGGGGATTAATCAGCCCCAGCATTTT. Complete variable domain (other parts from reference TRBV9 and TRBJ1-5): DSGVTQTPKHLITATGQRVTLRCSPRSGDLSVYWYQQSLDQGLQFLIQYYNGEERAKGNILERFSAQQFPDLHSELNLSSLELGDSALYFCASSGTGINQPQHFGDGTRLSIL.

The genes are TRBV19 and TRBJ1-2; D possibly corresponds to TRBD1 (5 bases). V shed 6 bases and J shed 1 base, with 9 bases lying between them. The CDR3 is 13 residues long. Germline V gene data show CDR1 as LNHDA and CDR2 as SQIVND (reference sequence). The CDR3 region is CASRTDSNYGYTF. CDR3 in DNA: TGTGCCAGTAGGACAGACAGTAACTATGGCTACACCTTC.

This CDR3 is CSVVGLPTGSNEQFF. The CDR3 DNA reads TGCAGCGTTGTGGGACTTCCGACGGGGAGCAATGAGCAGTTCTTC. The rearrangement uses TRBV29-1 and TRBJ2-1; perhaps TRBD2 as D (6 bases). This CDR3 is 15 amino acids long. V was trimmed by 4 bases and J by 6 bases, leaving 19 bases between them. Germline V gene data show CDR1 as SQVTM and CDR2 as ANQGSEA.

The gene calls are TRBV25-1 and TRBJ2-7; TRBD1 matches 7 bases. V was pared by 3 bases and J by 5 bases, with 10 bases of the junction left unmatched. Per germline, CDR1 MGHDK and CDR2 SYGVNS. CDR3 length equals 15 residues. The CDR3 loop is CASSDSSRDSNEQYF. CDR3 DNA sequence: TGTGCCAGCAGTGACTCCAGCCGGGACAGCAACGAGCAGTACTTC.

A single count supports this clone. The genes are TRBV4-2 and TRBJ2-7, with D possibly matching TRBD1 (6 bases). The CDR3 runs 15 residues. V lost 0 bases and J 7 bases, leaving 16 bases between the germline ends. CDR1 is LGHNA and CDR2 is YNFKEQ in the germline V gene. The CDR3 DNA sequence: TGTGCCAGCAGCCAAGATTTCAGGGGCGGTCGAGAGCAGTACTTC. Translating it yields CASSQDFRGGREQYF.

The rearrangement uses TRBV30 and TRBJ1-1; no clear D. Trimming left V 0 bases short and J 1 base short, with 6 bases between. This CDR3 is built from 13 residues. The germline gives CDR1 GTSNPN, CDR2 SVGIG (reference sequence). In DNA, the CDR3 is TGTGCCTGGAGTGTAATGGGGAACACTGAAGCTTTCTTT. Amino acids: CAWSVMGNTEAFF.